This T cell receptor (beta chain) is drawn from a study of T cells in Graves' hyperthyroidism and ophthalmopathy. General study points: The model's output predicted ophthalmopathy at a median of approximately 6.5 months prior to onset.

Notes on this clonotype: Its specificity is unknown.

Researchers took RNA transcripts and amplified the TCR beta CDR3 regions from them. Researchers ran a first-round RT-PCR on the TCR CDR3 using the HTBI primer set. A single record per CDR3 protein comes from TCRdb applying MiXCR to the multiplex PCR reads. The sample comprises hundreds of thousands of distinct CDR3 sequences, 15% to 17% of which are singletons, and 13% to 15% rests with the top ten. The CDR3 has 17 amino acids. Germline assignment: CDR1 MGHDK and CDR2 SYGVNS. With 4 bases clipped from V and 0 bases from J, the junction kept 10 bases outside the gene matches. Graves' hyperthyroidism qualified as stable when ophthalmopathy did not progress within 18 months. Clinical symptoms, serum thyroxine and TRAb, thyroid ultrasound and orbital computed tomography were used for the diagnoses.

This TCR was recovered from a woman younger than 35 with Graves' hyperthyroidism. The rearrangement uses TRBV25-1 and TRBJ2-3; 7 nucleotides agree with TRBD1. Source material: blood. The CDR3 loop is CASSGYAGGESTDTQYF. The CDR3 coding sequence is TGTGCCAGCAGTGGATATGCAGGGGGAGAGAGCACAGATACGCAGTATTTT.